This T cell receptor (beta chain) was captured by sequencing in a study of blood T cell repertoires in COVID-19. As for the study in general: Sample material is recorded as cDNA or gDNA derived from T cells, B-cell-depleted T cells, or PBMCs.

This clone has a single count. CDR1 and CDR2 (germline): SGHKS, YYEKEE (reference sequence). The CDR3 covers 14 residues. V lost 5 bases and J lost 6, with 17 bases in between. Method: immunoSEQ multiplex PCR; TCRdb's copy keeps in-frame clones and lacks some. Among under 200,000 clones listed, approximately 80% were seen once. The sequenced sample was PBMCs or T cells enriched from blood (not recorded which). V gene TRBV5-5 combines with J gene TRBJ1-1, with D tentatively TRBD1 (5 bases). This clonotype was obtained from a woman aged 55-69 years with acute COVID-19. DNA for the CDR3: TGTGCCAGCAGATCCCGCGGGGGAAACGCTGAAGCTTTCTTT. This sequence encodes CASRSRGGNAEAFF.